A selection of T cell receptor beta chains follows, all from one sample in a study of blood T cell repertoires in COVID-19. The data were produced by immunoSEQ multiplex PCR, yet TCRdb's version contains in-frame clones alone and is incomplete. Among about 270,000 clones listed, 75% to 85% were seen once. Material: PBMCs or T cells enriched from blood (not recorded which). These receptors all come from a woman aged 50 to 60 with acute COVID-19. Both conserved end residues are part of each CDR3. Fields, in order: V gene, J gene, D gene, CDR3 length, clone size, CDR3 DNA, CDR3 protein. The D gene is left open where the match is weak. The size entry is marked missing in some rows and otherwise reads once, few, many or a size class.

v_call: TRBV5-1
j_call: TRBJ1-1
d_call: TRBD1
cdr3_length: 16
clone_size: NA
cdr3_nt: TGCGCCAGCAGCGCGGGGACAGGGTTCTACGGCACTGAAGCTTTCTTT
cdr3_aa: CASSAGTGFYGTEAFF

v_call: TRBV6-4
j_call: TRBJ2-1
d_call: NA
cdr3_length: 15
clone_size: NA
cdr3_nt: TGTGCCAGCACTAGGACAGAGATCTCCTACAATGAGCAGTTCTTC
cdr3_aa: CASTRTEISYNEQFF

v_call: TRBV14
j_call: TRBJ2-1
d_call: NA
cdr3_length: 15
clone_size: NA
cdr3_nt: TGTGCCAGCAGCCAAGATCTTGTAGCGGTTAGTGAGCAGTTCTTC
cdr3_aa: CASSQDLVAVSEQFF

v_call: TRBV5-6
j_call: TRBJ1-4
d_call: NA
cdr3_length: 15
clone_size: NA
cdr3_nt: TGTGCCAGCAGCTCTGGCGGGACCAATAATGAAAAACTGTTTTTT
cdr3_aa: CASSSGGTNNEKLFF

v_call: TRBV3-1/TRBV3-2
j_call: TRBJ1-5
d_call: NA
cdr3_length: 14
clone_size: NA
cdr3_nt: TGTGCCAGCAGCCAGGCGGATAGCAATCAGCCCCAGCATTTT
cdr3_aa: CASSQADSNQPQHF

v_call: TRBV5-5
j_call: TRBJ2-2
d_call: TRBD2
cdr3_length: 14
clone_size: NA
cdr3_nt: TGTGCCAGCAGCTCTAGCGGGAACACCGGGGAGCTGTTTTTT
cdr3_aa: CASSSSGNTGELFF

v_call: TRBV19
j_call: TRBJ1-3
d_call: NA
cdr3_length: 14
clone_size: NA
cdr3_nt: TGTGCCAGTGCCGAGACAGTCTCTGGAAACACCATATATTTT
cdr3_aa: CASAETVSGNTIYF

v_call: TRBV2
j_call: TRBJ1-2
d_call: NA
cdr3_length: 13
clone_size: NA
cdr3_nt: TGTGCCAGCAAGATCGACAGATTCTATGGCTACACCTTC
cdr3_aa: CASKIDRFYGYTF

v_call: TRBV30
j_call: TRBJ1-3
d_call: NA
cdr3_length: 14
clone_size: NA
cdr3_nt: TGTGCCCGGGGGGAGGGTTTCTCTGGAAACACCATATATTTT
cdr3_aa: CARGEGFSGNTIYF

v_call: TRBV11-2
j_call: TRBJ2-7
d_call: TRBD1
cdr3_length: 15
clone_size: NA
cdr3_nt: TGTGCCAGCAGCTTAGAACAGGGGGGACCCTACGAGCAGTACTTC
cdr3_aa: CASSLEQGGPYEQYF

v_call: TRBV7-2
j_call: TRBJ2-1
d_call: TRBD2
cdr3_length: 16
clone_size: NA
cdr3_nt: TGTGCCAGCAGCTTCGAAGCGGGGCAGTCCTACAATGAGCAGTTCTTC
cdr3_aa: CASSFEAGQSYNEQFF

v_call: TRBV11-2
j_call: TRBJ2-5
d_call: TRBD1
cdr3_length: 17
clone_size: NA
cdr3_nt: TGTGCCAGCAGCTCGGTGGGTACGGACAGGGGGCGAGAGACCCAGTACTTC
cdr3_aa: CASSSVGTDRGRETQYF

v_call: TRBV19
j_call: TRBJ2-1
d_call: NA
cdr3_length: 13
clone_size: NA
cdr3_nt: TGTGCCAGTAGATACAGGGTTGGCAATGAGCAGTTCTTC
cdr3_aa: CASRYRVGNEQFF

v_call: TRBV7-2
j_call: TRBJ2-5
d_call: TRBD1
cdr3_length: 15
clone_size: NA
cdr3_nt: TGTGCCAGCAGCCCAGACAGGGGGTCCGGGGAGACCCAGTACTTC
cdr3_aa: CASSPDRGSGETQYF

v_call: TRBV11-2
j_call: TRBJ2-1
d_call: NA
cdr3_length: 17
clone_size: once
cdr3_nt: TGTGCCAGCAGCATCCTCCAGGGGTTGGGATTATACAATGAGCAGTTCTTC
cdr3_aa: CASSILQGLGLYNEQFF

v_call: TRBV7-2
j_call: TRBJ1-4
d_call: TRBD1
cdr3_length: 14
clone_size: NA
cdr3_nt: TGTGCCAGCAGCTCGGGACAGGGGTTTCAAAAACTGTTTTTT
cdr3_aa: CASSSGQGFQKLFF

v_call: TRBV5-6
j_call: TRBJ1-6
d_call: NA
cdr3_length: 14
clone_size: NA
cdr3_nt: TGTGCCAGCAGCTTGGAACAGGGCAATTCACCCCTCCACTTT
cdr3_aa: CASSLEQGNSPLHF

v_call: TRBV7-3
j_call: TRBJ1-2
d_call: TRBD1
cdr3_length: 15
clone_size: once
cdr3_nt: TGTGCCAGCAGCCAGGCCGGACAGGGACAATATGGCTACACCTTC
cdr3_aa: CASSQAGQGQYGYTF

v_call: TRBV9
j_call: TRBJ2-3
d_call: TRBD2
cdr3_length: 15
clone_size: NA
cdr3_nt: TGTGCCAGCAGCGTATTTGAGCGGGGAACAGATACGCAGTATTTT
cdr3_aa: CASSVFERGTDTQYF

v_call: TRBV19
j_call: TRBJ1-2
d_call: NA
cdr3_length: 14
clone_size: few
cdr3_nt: TGTGCCAGTAGTAGGCCAGGGGTCTACTATGGCTACACCTTC
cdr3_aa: CASSRPGVYYGYTF

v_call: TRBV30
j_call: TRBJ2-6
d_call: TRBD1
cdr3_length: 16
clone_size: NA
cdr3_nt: TGTGCCTGGAGTGGGACAGGGGGCTTTGGGGCCAACGTCCTGACTTTC
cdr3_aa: CAWSGTGGFGANVLTF

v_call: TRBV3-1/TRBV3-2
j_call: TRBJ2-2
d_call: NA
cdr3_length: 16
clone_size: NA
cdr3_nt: TGTGCCAGCAGCCAAGGTAGATGGTCGAACACCGGGGAGCTGTTTTTT
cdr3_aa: CASSQGRWSNTGELFF

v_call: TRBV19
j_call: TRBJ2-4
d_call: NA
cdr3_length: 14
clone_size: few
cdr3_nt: TGTGCCAGTAGTATCATCCAAGCCAAAAACATTCAGTACTTC
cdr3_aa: CASSIIQAKNIQYF

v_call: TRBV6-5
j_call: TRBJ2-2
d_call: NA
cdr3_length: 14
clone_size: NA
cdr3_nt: TGTGCCAGCAGTTACCAATTACAGGGAACTGTGCTGTTTTTT
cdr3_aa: CASSYQLQGTVLFF

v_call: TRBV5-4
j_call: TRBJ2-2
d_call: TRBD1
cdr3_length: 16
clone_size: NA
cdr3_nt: TGTGCCAGCAGCTTTGACGGGACAGGGGGGTCCGGGGAGCTGTTTTTT
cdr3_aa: CASSFDGTGGSGELFF

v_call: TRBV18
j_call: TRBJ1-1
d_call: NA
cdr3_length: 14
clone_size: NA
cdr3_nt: TGTGCCAGCTCACCAGACAGCCAGAACACTGAAGCTTTCTTT
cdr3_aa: CASSPDSQNTEAFF

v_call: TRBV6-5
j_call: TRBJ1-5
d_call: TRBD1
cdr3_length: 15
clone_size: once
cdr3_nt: TGTGCCAGCAGAGACCCCACAGGGGGCTATCAGCCCCAGCATTTT
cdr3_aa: CASRDPTGGYQPQHF

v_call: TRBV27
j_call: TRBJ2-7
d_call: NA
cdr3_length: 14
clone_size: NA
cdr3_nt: TGTGCCAGCAGCCCCGACGGGGTCGCCTACGAGCAGTACTTC
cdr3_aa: CASSPDGVAYEQYF

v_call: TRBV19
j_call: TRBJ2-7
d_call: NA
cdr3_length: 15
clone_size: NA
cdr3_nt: TGTGCCAGTAGTATAGGACACGTTAACCCCTACGAGCAGTACTTC
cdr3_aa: CASSIGHVNPYEQYF

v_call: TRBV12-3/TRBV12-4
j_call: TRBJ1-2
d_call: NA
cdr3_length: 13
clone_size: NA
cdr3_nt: TGTGCCAGCAGCCCCTCCAGTGTTGGTGGCTACACCTTC
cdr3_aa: CASSPSSVGGYTF

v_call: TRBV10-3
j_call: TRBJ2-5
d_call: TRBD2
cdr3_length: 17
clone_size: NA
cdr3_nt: TGTGCCATCAGTGAGCGGAGTAGCGGGGGGGCAAAAGAGACCCAGTACTTC
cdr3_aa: CAISERSSGGAKETQYF

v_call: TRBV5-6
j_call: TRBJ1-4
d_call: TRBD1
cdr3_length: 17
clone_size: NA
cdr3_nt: TGTGCCAGCAGCGAACGGAGGACAGGGGGCATTAATGAAAAACTGTTTTTT
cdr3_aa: CASSERRTGGINEKLFF

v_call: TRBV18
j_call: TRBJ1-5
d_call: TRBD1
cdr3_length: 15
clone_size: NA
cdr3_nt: TGTGCCAGCTCACCACGGACAGGGGGGAATCAGCCCCAGCATTTT
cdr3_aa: CASSPRTGGNQPQHF

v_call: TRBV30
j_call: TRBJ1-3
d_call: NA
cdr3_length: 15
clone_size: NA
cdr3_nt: TGTGCCTGGAGTTTTCCCGGGGGGCGTGGAAACACCATATATTTT
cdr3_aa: CAWSFPGGRGNTIYF

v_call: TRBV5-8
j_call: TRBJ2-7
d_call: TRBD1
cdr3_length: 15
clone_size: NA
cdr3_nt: TGTGCCAGCAGCTTAGTAGGACAGGGCTCCTACGAGCAGTACTTC
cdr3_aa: CASSLVGQGSYEQYF

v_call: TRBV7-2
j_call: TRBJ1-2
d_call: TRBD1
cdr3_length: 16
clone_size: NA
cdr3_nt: TGTGCCAGCAGCTCCGGCCAGGGGGCCGCTAACTATGGCTACACCTTC
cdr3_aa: CASSSGQGAANYGYTF

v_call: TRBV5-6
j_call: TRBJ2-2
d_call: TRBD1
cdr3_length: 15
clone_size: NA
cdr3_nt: TGTGCCAGCAGCTTATTTACAGGGGGCCCCGGGGAGCTGTTTTTT
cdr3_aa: CASSLFTGGPGELFF

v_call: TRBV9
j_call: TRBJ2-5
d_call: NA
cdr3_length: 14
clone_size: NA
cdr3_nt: TGTGCCAGCAGCGTAGTGGCGGGGGACACGACCCAGTACTTC
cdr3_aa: CASSVVAGDTTQYF

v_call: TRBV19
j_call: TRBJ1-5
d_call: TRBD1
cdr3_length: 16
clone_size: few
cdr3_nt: TGTGCCAGTAGTATCTGGGCAGGGGGTAGCAATCAGCCCCAGCATTTT
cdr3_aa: CASSIWAGGSNQPQHF

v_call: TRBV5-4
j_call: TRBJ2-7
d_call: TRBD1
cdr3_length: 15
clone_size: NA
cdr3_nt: TGTGCCAGCAGCTTGATGCAGGGGGCTTCCTACGAGCAGTACTTC
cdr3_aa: CASSLMQGASYEQYF

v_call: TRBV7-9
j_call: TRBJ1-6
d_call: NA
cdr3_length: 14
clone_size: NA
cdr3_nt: TGTGCCAGCAGCCGAATTGAGTGGGCTTCACCCCTCCACTTT
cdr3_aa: CASSRIEWASPLHF

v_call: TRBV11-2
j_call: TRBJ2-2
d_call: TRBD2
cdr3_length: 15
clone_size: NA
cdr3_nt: TGTGCCAGCAGCTTTAGCGGGGCGGCGACCGGGGAGCTGTTTTTT
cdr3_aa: CASSFSGAATGELFF

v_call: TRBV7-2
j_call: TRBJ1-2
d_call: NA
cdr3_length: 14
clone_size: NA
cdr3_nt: TGTGCCAGCAGCTTAGATGGCTTTAACTATGGCTACACCTTC
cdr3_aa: CASSLDGFNYGYTF

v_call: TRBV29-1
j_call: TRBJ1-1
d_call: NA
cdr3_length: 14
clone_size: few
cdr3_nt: TGCAGCGTTTACCGGGGGGGGGTGAACACTGAAGCTTTCTTT
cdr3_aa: CSVYRGGVNTEAFF

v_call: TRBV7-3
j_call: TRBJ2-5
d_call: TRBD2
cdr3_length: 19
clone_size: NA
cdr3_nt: TGTGCCAGCAGCTTAACAGGTTCAGCGGGGGGCCACCGTGGGGAGACCCAGTACTTC
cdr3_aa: CASSLTGSAGGHRGETQYF

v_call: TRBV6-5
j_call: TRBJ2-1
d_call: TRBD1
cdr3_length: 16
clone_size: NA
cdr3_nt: TGTGCCAGCAGTTACGGATTGGACAGGGGGAGGAATGAGCAGTTCTTC
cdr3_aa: CASSYGLDRGRNEQFF

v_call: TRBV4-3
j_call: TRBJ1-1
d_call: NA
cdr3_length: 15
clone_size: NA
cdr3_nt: TGCGCCAGCAGCCAAGATCTTGGACAGAACACTGAAGCTTTCTTT
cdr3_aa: CASSQDLGQNTEAFF

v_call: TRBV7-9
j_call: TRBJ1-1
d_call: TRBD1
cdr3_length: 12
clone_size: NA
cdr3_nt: TGTGCCAGCAGCAACAGGGGCACTGAAGCTTTCTTT
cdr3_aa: CASSNRGTEAFF

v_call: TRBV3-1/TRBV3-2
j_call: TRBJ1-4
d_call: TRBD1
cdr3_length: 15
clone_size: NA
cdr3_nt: TGTGCCAGCAGCCAAGGGGCGGGACAGCGCGCGAAACTGTTTTTT
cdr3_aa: CASSQGAGQRAKLFF

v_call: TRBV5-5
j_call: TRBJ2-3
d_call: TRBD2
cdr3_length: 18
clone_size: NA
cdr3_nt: TGTGCCAGCAGCAAGGGACTAGCGGGGGGATCACGCACAGATACGCAGTATTTT
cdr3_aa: CASSKGLAGGSRTDTQYF

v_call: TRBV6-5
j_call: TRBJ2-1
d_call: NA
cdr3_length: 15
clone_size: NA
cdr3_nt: TGTGCCAGCAGTCCCTTGGCGGGGCTATACAATGAGCAGTTCTTC
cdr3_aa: CASSPLAGLYNEQFF

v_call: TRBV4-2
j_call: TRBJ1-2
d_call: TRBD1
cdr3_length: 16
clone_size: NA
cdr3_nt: TGTGCCAGCAGCCAGGGGGGGACAGGGTCCGACTATGGCTACACCTTC
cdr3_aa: CASSQGGTGSDYGYTF

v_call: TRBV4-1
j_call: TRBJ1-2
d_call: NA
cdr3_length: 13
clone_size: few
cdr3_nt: TGCGCCAGCAGCCAACACGGGGGCTATGGCTACACCTTC
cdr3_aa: CASSQHGGYGYTF

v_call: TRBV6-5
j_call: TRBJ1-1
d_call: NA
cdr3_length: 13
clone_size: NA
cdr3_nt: TGTGCCAGCACCCAAACAGGGTCGAGTGGAGCTTTCTTT
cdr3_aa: CASTQTGSSGAFF

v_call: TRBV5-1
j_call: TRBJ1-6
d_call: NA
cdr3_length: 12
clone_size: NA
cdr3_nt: TGCGCCAGCAGCTCCACTGATTCACCCCTCCACTTT
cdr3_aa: CASSSTDSPLHF

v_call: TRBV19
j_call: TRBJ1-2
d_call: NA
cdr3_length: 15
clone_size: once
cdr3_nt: TGTGCCAGTAGCCTAGGGTTCGGACAGATCTATGGCTACACCTTC
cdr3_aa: CASSLGFGQIYGYTF

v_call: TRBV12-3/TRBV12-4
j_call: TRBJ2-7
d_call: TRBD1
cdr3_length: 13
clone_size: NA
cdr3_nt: TGTGCCAGCGCCCTGGGACAGCTCTACGAGCAGTACTTC
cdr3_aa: CASALGQLYEQYF